This T cell receptor (beta chain) is drawn from a study of CD8+ T cells in alopecia areata. The study, taken as a whole, reports: Greater clonality was observed in lesional scalp samples, especially alopecia totalis/universalis, versus normal scalp. With patients, TCR sharing proved less clear than in mice, a difference possibly related to HLA. In blood and scalp, many expanded lesional clones persisted during tofacitinib. Tofacitinib significantly brought down scalp clonality and expanded CD8+ clones among top 100.

The authors extracted RNA and reverse transcribed it into cDNA as the sequencing template. TCRdb's copy holds only in-frame clones and misses some; the assay was immunoSEQ multiplex PCR. The sample yields some 150,000 clones, less than 75% seen once. The treatment: oral pan-JAK inhibitor, 5-10 mg twice daily. On this clone: The antigen remains undetermined.

Germline-derived CDR1 and CDR2 are SGDLS and YYNGEE. The CDR3 loop spans 15 amino acids. V trimming: 3 bases; J trimming: 5 bases; junction bases outside the gene matches: 10. J is TRBJ1-2 and V is TRBV9, with 7 bases identical to TRBD1. The source of this sequence is a human donor with alopecia areata. Sequencing was performed on CD4+ T cells sorted from blood, taken at approximately week 56, from a patient treated with tofacitinib. The CDR3 coding sequence is TGTGCCAGCAGCGAAATGCCCGGGACAGTTTATGGCTACACCTTC. It encodes CASSEMPGTVYGYTF.